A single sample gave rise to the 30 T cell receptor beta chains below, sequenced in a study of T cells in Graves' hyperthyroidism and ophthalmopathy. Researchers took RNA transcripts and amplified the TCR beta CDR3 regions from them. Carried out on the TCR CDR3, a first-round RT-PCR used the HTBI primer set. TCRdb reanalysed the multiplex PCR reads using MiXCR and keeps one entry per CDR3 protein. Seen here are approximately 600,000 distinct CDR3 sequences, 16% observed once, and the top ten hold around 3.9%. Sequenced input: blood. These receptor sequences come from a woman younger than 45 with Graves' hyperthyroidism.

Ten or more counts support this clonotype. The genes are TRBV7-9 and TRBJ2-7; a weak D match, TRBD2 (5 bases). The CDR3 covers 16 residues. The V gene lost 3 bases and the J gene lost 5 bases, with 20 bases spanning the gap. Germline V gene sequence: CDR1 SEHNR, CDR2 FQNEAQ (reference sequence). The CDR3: CASSFTLVASKNEQYF. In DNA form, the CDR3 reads TGTGCCAGCAGCTTTACCCTAGTAGCGTCCAAAAACGAGCAGTACTTC.

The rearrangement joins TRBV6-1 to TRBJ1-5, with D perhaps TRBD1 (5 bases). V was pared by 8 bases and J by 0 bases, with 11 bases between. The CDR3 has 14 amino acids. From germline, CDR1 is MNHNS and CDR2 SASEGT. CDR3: CASGAPYSNQPQHF. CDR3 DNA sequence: TGTGCCAGCGGGGCACCTTATAGCAATCAGCCCCAGCATTTT.

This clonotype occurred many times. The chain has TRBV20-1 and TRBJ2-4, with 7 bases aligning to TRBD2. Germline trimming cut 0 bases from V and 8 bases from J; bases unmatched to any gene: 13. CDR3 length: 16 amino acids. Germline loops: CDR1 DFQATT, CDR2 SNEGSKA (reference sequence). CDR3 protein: CSARDDGGVRGDIQYF. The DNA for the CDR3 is TGCAGTGCTAGAGACGATGGGGGGGTACGAGGGGACATTCAGTACTTC.

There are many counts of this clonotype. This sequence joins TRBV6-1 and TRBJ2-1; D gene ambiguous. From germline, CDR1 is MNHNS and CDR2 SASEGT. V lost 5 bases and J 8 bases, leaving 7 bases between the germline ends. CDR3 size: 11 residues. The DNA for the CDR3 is TGTGCCAGCAGTTACGCGTATGAGCAGTTCTTC. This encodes CASSYAYEQFF.

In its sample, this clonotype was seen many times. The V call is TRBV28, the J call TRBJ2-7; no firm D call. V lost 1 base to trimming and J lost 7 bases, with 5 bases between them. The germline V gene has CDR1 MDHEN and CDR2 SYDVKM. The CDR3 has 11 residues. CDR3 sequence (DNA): TGTGCCAGCAGTTTATTCTGGGAGCAGTACTTC. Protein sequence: CASSLFWEQYF. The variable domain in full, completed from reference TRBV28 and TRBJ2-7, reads DVKVTQSSRYLVKRTGEKVFLECVQDMDHENMFWYRQDPGLGLRLIYFSYDVKMKEKGDIPEGYSVSREKKERFSLILESASTNQTSMYLCASSLFWEQYFGPGTRLTVT.

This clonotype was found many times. DNA for the CDR3: TGTGCCATCAGTTCCCGGGGACTAGCGGGAGATGAGCAGTACTTC. It is translated as CAISSRGLAGDEQYF. This chain joins TRBV10-3 and TRBJ2-7; 14 nucleotides align to TRBD2. Trimming at V came to 5 bases and at J to 7 bases, leaving 7 bases not matched to a gene. The length of the CDR3 is 15 residues. Per germline, CDR1 ENHRY and CDR2 SYGVKD.

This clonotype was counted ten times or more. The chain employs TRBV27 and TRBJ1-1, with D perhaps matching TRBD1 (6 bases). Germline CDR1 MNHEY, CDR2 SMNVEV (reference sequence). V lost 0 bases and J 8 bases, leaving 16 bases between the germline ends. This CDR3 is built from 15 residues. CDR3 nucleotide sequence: TGTGCCAGCAGTTTATCAGTGGGGGGCGCGCTGGAAGCTTTCTTT. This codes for CASSLSVGGALEAFF.

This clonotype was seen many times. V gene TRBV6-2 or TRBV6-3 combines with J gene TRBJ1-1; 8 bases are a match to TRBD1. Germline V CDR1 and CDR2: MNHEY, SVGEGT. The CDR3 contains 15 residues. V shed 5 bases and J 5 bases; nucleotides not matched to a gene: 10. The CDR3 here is CASSPNSRGRTEAFF. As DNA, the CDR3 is TGTGCCAGCAGTCCAAACTCCAGGGGGCGGACTGAAGCTTTCTTT.

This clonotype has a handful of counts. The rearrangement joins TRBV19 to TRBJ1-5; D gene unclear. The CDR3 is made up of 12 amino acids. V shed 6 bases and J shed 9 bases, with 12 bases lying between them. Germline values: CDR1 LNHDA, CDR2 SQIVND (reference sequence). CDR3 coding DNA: TGTGCCAGTAGCCCCGTCTGGGGGCCCCAGCATTTT. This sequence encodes CASSPVWGPQHF.

The CDR3 reads CSAAAGRLRTDTQYF. The CDR3 DNA follows: TGCAGTGCTGCAGCCGGAAGACTTCGCACAGATACGCAGTATTTT. The V and J genes are TRBV20-1 and TRBJ2-3, with D unresolved. The CDR3 loop spans 15 amino acids. Germline-derived CDR1 and CDR2 are DFQATT and SNEGSKA (reference sequence). Trimming stripped 5 bases from V and 1 base from J, with 16 bases between.

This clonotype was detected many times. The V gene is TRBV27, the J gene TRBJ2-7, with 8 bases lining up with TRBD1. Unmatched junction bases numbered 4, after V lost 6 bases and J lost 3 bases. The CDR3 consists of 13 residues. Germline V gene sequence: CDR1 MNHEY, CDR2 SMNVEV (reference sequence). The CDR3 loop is CASSHRGFYEQYF. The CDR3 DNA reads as TGTGCCAGCAGCCACAGGGGGTTCTACGAGCAGTACTTC.

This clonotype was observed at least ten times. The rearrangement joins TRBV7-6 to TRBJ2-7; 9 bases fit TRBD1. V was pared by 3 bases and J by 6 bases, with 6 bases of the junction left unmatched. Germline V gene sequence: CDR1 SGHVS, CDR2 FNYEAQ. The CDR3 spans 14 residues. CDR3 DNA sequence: TGTGCCAGCAGCTTCACAGGGGGCCCTCGCGAGCAGTACTTC. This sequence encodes CASSFTGGPREQYF.

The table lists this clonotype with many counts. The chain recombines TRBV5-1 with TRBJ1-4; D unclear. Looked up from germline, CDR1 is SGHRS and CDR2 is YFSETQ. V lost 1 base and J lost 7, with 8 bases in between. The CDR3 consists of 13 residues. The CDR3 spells CASSLRVGEKLFF. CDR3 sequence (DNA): TGCGCCAGCAGCTTGAGGGTTGGTGAAAAACTGTTTTTT.

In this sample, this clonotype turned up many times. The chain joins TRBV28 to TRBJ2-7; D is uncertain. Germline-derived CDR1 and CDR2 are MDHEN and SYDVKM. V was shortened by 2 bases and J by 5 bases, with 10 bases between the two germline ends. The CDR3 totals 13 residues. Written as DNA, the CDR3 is TGTGCCAGCAGTTTAGTTTATCGGAACGAGCAGTACTTC. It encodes CASSLVYRNEQYF.

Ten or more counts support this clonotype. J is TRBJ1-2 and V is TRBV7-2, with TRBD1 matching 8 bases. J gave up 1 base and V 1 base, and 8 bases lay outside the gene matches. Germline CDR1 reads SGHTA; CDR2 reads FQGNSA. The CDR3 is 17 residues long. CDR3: CASSLGATGAFNYGYTF. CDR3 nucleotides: TGTGCCAGCAGCTTAGGTGCGACAGGGGCCTTTAACTATGGCTACACCTTC.

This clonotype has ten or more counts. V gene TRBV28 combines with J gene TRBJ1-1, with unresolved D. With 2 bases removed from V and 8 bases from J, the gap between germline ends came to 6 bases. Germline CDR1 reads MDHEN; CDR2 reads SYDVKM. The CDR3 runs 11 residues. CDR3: CASSLNGEAFF. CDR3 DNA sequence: TGTGCCAGCAGTTTAAACGGAGAAGCTTTCTTT.

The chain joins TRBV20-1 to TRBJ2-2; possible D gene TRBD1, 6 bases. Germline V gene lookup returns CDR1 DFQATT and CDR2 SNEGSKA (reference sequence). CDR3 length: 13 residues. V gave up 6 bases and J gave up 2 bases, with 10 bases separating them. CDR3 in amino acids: CSAETGNTGELFF. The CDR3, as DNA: TGCAGTGCCGAGACAGGAAACACCGGGGAGCTGTTTTTT.

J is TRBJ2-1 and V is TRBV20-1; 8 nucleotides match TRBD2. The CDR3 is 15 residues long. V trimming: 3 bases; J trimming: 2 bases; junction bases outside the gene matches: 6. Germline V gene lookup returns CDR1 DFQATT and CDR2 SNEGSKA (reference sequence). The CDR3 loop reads CSARVTGGAYNEQFF. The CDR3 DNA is TGCAGTGCTAGGGTTACGGGAGGGGCCTACAATGAGCAGTTCTTC.

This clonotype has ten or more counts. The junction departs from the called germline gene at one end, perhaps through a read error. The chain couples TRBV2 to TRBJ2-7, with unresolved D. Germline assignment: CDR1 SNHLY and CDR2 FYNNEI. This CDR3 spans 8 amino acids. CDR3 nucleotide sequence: TGCGGCTCCTACGAGCAGTACTTC. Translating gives CGSYEQYF.

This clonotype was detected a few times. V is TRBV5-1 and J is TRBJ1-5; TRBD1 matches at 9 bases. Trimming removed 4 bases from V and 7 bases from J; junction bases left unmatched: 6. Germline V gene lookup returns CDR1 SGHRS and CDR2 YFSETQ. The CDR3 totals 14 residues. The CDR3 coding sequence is TGCGCCAGCAGCGCCGGGACAGGGCGACAGCCCCAGCATTTT. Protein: CASSAGTGRQPQHF. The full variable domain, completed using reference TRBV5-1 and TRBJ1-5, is KAGVTQTPRYLIKTRGQQVTLSCSPISGHRSVSWYQQTPGQGLQFLFEYFSETQRNKGNFPGRFSGRQFSNSRSEMNVSTLELGDSALYLCASSAGTGRQPQHFGDGTRLSIL.

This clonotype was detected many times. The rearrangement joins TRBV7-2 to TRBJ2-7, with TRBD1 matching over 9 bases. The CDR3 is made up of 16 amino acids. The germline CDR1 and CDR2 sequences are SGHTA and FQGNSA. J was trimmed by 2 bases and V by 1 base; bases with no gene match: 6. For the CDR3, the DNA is TGTGCCAGCAGCTTAGTCGGACAGGGGATAACCTACGAGCAGTACTTC. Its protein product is CASSLVGQGITYEQYF.

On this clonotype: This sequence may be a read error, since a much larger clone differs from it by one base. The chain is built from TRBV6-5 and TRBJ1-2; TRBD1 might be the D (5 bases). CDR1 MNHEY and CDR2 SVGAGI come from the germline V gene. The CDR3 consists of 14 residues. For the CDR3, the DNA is TGTGCCAGCAGTTACGACAGTACGGTCTATGGCTGCACCTTC. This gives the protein CASSYDSTVYGCTF.

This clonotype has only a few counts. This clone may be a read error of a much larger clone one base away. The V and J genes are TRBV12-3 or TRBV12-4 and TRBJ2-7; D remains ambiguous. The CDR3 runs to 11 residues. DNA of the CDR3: TGTGCCAGCAGTTTTGGCCACGAGCAGCACTTC. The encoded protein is CASSFGHEQHF.

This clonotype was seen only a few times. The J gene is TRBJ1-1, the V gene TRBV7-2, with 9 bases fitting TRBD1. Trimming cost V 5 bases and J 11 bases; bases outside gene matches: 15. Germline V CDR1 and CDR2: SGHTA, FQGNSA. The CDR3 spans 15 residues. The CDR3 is CASSPRRTGVSHAFF. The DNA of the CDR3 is TGTGCCAGCAGCCCCCGAAGGACAGGGGTGAGTCACGCTTTCTTT.

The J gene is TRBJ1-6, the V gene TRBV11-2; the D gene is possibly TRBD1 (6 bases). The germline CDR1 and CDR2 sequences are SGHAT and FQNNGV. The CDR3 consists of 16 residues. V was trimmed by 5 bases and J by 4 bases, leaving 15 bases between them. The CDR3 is CASSPTGQMYNSPLHF. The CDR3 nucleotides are TGTGCCAGCAGCCCGACAGGCCAGATGTATAATTCACCCCTCCACTTT.

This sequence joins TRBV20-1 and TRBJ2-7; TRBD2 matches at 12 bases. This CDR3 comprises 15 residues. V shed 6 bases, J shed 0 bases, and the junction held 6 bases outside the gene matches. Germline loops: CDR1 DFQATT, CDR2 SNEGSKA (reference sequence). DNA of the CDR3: TGCAGTGCCGAAACTAGCGGGAGGAGCTCCTACGAGCAGTACTTC. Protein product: CSAETSGRSSYEQYF.

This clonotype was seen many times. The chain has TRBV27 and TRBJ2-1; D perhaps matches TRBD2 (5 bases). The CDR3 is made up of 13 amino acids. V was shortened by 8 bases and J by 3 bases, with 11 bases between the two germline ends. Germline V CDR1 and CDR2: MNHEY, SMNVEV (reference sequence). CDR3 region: CASEDSNYNEQFF. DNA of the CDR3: TGTGCCAGCGAGGACTCGAACTACAATGAGCAGTTCTTC.

The CDR3 spells CASSHLLAGQETQYF. The CDR3 bases are TGCGCCAGCAGCCATCTACTGGCAGGGCAAGAGACCCAGTACTTC. The chain employs TRBV4-1 and TRBJ2-5; a possible D gene is TRBD1 (5 bases). Germline V CDR1 and CDR2: MGHRA, YSYEKL. V was cut by 3 bases and J by 2 bases, with 13 bases left in between. The CDR3 is 15 amino acids.

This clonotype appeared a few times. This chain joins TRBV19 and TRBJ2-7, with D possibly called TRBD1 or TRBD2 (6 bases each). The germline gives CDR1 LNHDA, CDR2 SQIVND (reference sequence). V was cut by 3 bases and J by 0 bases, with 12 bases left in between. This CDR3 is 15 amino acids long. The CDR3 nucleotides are TGTGCCAGTAGTATCGGGGGCGGTCTCTCCTACGAGCAGTACTTC. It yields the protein CASSIGGGLSYEQYF.

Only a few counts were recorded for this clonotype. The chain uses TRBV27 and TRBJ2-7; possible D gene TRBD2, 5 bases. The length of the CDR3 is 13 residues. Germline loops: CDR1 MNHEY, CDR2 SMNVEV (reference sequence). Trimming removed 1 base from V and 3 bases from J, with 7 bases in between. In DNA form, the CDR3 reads TGTGCCAGCAGTTTATGGGAGAACTACGAGCAGTACTTC. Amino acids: CASSLWENYEQYF.